One and the same sample provided the 11 T cell receptor beta chains below, sequenced in a study of vaccination effects on CD4 cells after COVID-19. Antigen-specific CD4+ T cells were expanded with viral peptide pools in the ViraFEST assay before sequencing. The culture ran for less than 12 days, and then CD4+ T cells were isolated. Prior SARS-CoV-2 infection was absent in the vaccine recipients, as shown by negative nucleocapsid antibodies. The antigens of these receptors remain unknown. Using immunoSEQ multiplex PCR, the repertoire was profiled, and TCRdb retains in-frame clones only, with some absent. The profile shows approximately 76,000 clones, around 79% of them singletons. The specimen comprised CD4+ T cells from PBMCs cultured with SARS-CoV-2 spike peptides, sampled before COVID-19 vaccination. All receptors come from a human donor who received a COVID-19 vaccine.

The CDR3 region has the DNA TGCGCCAGCAGCTTGGTTATCGGCAGACCGAACACTGAAGCTTTCTTT. Translated: CASSLVIGRPNTEAFF. J is TRBJ1-1 and V is TRBV5-1; no clear D gene. The CDR3 has 16 amino acids. CDR1 is SGHRS and CDR2 is YFSETQ in the germline V gene. Trimming removed 0 bases at V and 1 base at J, with 13 bases between. The full variable domain, completed using reference TRBV5-1 and TRBJ1-1, is KAGVTQTPRYLIKTRGQQVTLSCSPISGHRSVSWYQQTPGQGLQFLFEYFSETQRNKGNFPGRFSGRQFSNSRSEMNVSTLELGDSALYLCASSLVIGRPNTEAFFGQGTRLTVV.

This clone was recorded at least ten times. This chain connects TRBV23-1 to TRBJ2-4; the D is unclear. TRBV23-1 is placed among ORFs of uncertain function. V was trimmed by 6 bases and J by 0 bases, leaving 24 bases between them. This CDR3 has 19 amino acids. For the CDR3, the DNA is TGCGCCAGCAGCCCCGGGTTCTCGCAGGAGAACCTAGCCAAAAACATTCAGTACTTC. Translation: CASSPGFSQENLAKNIQYF.

This clone was counted only a few times. The chain combines TRBV7-2 with TRBJ1-1; TRBD1 matches at 7 bases. There are 16 residues in the CDR3. Germline assignment: CDR1 SGHTA and CDR2 FQGNSA. J gave up 1 base and V 0 bases, and 5 bases lay outside the gene matches. The CDR3 coding sequence is TGTGCCAGCAGCTTAGCAGGGGGCAGGGGGAACACTGAAGCTTTCTTT. Translated, it gives CASSLAGGRGNTEAFF.

This chain connects TRBV2 to TRBJ2-5; D could derive from TRBD1 or TRBD2 (5 bases each). The germline V gene encodes CDR1 SNHLY and CDR2 FYNNEI. Between the trimmed V and J ends, which lost 4 bases and 5 bases, there was a span of 17 bases. The CDR3 spans 15 residues. The CDR3 here is CASSGPPGPRETQYF. DNA of the CDR3: TGTGCCAGCAGTGGGCCCCCGGGGCCCCGGGAGACCCAGTACTTC.

The CDR3 region has the DNA TGTGCCAGCAGCGTAGGCTACACAGATACGCAGTATTTT. This sequence encodes CASSVGYTDTQYF. V and J are TRBV9 and TRBJ2-3; D not certain. Germline V gene data show CDR1 as SGDLS and CDR2 as YYNGEE. Trimming cost V 0 bases and J 2 bases, with 4 bases left between them. The CDR3 spans 13 residues.

The V call is TRBV5-8, the J call TRBJ2-5; D possibly corresponds to TRBD2 (6 bases). This CDR3 contains 13 residues. Trimming left V 0 bases short and J 8 bases short, with 11 bases between. The germline CDR1 and CDR2 sequences are SGHTS and YDEGEE. CDR3 region: CASSLASVITQYF. The CDR3 coding sequence is TGTGCCAGCAGCTTGGCTAGCGTTATTACCCAGTACTTC.

V is TRBV7-3 and J is TRBJ2-1, with D possibly matching TRBD1 (6 bases). Germline V gene data show CDR1 as SGHTA and CDR2 as FQGTGA. The CDR3 consists of 13 residues. Trimming took 4 bases from V and 8 from J, leaving 12 bases between them. CDR3 residues: CASSSVGADEQFF. The CDR3 bases are TGTGCCAGCAGCTCCGTGGGGGCGGATGAGCAGTTCTTC.

In DNA form, the CDR3 reads TGTGCCAGTAGTAGGGTCCCGGGACAGGTATCCAAAAACATTCAGTACTTC. It encodes CASSRVPGQVSKNIQYF. The chain is built from TRBV19 and TRBJ2-4; 8 positions agree with TRBD1. Germline V gives CDR1 LNHDA, CDR2 SQIVND (reference sequence). Trimming removed 4 bases from V and 2 bases from J; junction bases left unmatched: 10. The CDR3 is 17 amino acids.

The genes are TRBV5-1 and TRBJ1-1; D perhaps matches TRBD1 (6 bases). Germline assignment: CDR1 SGHRS and CDR2 YFSETQ. The CDR3 spans 14 residues. V lost 5 bases, J lost 3 bases, and 14 bases lay in between. The CDR3 sequence is CASRPGVGDTEAFF. CDR3 DNA sequence: TGCGCCAGCAGGCCAGGGGTTGGAGACACTGAAGCTTTCTTT.

The genes are TRBV24-1 and TRBJ2-1; the match to TRBD2 covers 16 bases. The V segment lost 1 base and the J segment 6 bases; nucleotides outside the gene matches: 8. Germline V gene lookup returns CDR1 KGHDR and CDR2 SFDVKD. This CDR3 is built from 19 residues. CDR3: CATSDLGGTSGGALNEQFF. The DNA of the CDR3 is TGTGCCACCAGTGATTTAGGGGGGACTAGCGGGGGGGCTCTCAATGAGCAGTTCTTC.

The V and J genes are TRBV7-2 and TRBJ1-5; TRBD1 is a possible D gene (5 bases). CDR1 and CDR2 from the germline V gene are SGHTA and FQGNSA. There are 14 residues in the CDR3. Trimming took off 2 bases at V and 5 bases at J, with 10 bases between the two ends. CDR3 coding DNA: TGTGCCAGCAGCTTATTAGGGGTTCATCAGCCCCAGCATTTT. This encodes CASSLLGVHQPQHF. The variable domain in full, completed from reference TRBV7-2 and TRBJ1-5, reads GAGVSQSPSNKVTEKGKDVELRCDPISGHTALYWYRQSLGQGLEFLIYFQGNSAPDKSGLPSDRFSAERTGGSVSTLTIQRTQQEDSAVYLCASSLLGVHQPQHFGDGTRLSIL.